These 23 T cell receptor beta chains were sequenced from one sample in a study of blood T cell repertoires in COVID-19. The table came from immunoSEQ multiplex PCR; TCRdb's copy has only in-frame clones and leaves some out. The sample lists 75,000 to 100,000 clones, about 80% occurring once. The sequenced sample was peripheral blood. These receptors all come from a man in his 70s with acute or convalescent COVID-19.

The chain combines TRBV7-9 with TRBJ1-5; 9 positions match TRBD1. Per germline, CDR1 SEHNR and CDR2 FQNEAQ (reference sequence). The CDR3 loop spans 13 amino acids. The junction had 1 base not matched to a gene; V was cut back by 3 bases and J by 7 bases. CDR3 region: CASSFTGGQPQHF. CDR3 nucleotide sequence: TGTGCCAGCAGCTTTACAGGGGGCCAGCCCCAGCATTTT. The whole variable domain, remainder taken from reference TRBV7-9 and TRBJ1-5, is DTGVSQNPRHKITKRGQNVTFRCDPISEHNRLYWYRQTLGQGPEFLTYFQNEAQLEKSRLLSDRFSAERPKGSFSTLEIQRTEQGDSAMYLCASSFTGGQPQHFGDGTRLSIL.

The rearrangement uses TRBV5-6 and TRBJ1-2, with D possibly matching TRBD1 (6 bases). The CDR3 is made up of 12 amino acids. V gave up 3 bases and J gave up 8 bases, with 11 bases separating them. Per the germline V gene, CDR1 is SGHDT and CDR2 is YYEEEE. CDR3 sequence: CASSWGRGGYTF. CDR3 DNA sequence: TGTGCCAGCAGCTGGGGGCGAGGAGGCTACACCTTC.

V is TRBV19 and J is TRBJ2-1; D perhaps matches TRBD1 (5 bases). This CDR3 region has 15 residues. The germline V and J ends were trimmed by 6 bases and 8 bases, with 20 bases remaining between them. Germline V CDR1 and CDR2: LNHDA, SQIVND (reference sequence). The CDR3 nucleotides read TGTGCCAGTAGAGAGACAGAACCTTCTACGGATGAGCAGTTCTTC. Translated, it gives CASRETEPSTDEQFF.

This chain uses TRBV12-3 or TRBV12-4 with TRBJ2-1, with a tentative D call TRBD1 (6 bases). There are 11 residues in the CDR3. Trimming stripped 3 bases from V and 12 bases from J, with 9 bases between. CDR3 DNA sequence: TGTGCCAGCAGTTTCAGGGGTGGGCAGTTCTTC. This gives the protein CASSFRGGQFF.

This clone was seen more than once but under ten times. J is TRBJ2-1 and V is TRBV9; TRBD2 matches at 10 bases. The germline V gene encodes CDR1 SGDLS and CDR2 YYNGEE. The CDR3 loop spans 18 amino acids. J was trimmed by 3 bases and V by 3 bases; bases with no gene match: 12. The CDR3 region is CASSAPRPKRGGYNEQFF. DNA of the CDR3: TGTGCCAGCAGCGCCCCTCGGCCGAAGCGGGGGGGCTACAATGAGCAGTTCTTC.

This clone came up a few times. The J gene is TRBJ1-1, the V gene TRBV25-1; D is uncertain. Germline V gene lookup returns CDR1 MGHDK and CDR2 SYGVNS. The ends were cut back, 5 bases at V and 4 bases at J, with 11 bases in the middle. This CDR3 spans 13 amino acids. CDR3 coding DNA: TGTGCCAGCAGTTCCCCGGTCCTCACTGAAGCTTTCTTT. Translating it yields CASSSPVLTEAFF.

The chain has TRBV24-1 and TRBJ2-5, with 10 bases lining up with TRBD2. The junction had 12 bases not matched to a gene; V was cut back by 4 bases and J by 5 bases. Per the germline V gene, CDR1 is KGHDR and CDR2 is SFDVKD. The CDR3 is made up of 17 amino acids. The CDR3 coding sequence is TGTGCCACCAGTGACCCAGCGAGCGGGAGGGCCGTGGAGACCCAGTACTTC. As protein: CATSDPASGRAVETQYF.

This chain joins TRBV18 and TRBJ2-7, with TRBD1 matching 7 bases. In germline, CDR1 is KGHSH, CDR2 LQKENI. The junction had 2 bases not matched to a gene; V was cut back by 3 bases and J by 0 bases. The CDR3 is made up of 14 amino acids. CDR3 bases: TGTGCCAGCTCACCGGGGACAGACTCCTACGAGCAGTACTTC. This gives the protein CASSPGTDSYEQYF.

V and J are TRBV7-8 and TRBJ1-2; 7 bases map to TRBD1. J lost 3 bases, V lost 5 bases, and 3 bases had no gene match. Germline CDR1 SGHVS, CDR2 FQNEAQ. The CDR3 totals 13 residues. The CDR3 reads CASSDREYYGYTF. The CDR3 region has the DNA TGTGCCAGCAGCGACAGGGAGTACTATGGCTACACCTTC.

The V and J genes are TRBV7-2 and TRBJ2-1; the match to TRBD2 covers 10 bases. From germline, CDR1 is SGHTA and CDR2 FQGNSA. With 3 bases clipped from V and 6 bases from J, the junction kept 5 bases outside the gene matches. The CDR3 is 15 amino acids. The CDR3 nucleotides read TGTGCCAGCAGCTTTCAAGCGGGAGGGCCCAATGAGCAGTTCTTC. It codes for CASSFQAGGPNEQFF.

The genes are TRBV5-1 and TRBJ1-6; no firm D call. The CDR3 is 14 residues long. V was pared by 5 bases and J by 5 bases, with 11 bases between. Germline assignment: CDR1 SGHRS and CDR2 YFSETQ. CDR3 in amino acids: CASRPNSHNSPLHF. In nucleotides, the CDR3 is TGCGCCAGCAGACCGAACAGTCATAATTCACCCCTCCACTTT.

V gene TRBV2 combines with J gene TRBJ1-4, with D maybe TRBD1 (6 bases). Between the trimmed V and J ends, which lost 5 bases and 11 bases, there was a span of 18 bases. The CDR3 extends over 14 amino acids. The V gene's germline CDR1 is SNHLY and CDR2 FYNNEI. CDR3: CASSLAEGEGKLFF. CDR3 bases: TGTGCCAGCAGTCTAGCGGAGGGGGAAGGGAAACTGTTTTTT.

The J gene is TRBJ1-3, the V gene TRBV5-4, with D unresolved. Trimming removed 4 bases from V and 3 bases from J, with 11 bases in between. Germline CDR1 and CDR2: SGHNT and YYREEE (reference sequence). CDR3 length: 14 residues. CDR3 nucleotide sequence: TGTGCCAGCAGCCTCGGGAAAGGTGGAAACACCATATATTTT. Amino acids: CASSLGKGGNTIYF. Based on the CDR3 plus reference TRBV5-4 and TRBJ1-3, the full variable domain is ETGVTQSPTHLIKTRGQQVTLRCSSQSGHNTVSWYQQALGQGPQFIFQYYREEENGRGNFPPRFSGLQFPNYSSELNVNALELDDSALYLCASSLGKGGNTIYFGEGSWLTVV.

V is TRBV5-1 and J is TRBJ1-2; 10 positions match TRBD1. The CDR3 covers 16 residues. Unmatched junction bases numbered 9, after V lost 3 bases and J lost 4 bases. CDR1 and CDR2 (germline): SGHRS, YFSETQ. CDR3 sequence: CASSSATGGSSYGYTF. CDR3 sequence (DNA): TGCGCCAGCAGCTCCGCGACAGGGGGCTCTTCCTATGGCTACACCTTC. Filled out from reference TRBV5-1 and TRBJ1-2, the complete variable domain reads KAGVTQTPRYLIKTRGQQVTLSCSPISGHRSVSWYQQTPGQGLQFLFEYFSETQRNKGNFPGRFSGRQFSNSRSEMNVSTLELGDSALYLCASSSATGGSSYGYTFGSGTRLTVV.

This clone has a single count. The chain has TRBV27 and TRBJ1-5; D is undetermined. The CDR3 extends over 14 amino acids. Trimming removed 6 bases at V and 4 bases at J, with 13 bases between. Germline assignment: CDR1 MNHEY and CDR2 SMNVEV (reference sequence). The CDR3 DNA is TGTGCCAGCAGGTCATTGCGGGAGAATCAGCCCCAGCATTTT. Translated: CASRSLRENQPQHF.

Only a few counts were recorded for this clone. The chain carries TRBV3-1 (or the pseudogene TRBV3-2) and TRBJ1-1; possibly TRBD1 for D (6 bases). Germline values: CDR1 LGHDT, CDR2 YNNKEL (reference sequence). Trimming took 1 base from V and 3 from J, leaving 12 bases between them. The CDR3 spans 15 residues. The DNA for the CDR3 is TGTGCCAGCAGCCAAGGGCACAGGGCGGACACTGAAGCTTTCTTT. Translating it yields CASSQGHRADTEAFF.

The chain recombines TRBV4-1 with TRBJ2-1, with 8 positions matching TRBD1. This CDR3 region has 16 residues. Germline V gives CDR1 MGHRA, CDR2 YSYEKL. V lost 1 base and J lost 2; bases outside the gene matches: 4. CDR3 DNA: TGCGCCAGCAGCCAAGTAGTGACAGGGGCCTACAATGAGCAGTTCTTC. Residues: CASSQVVTGAYNEQFF.

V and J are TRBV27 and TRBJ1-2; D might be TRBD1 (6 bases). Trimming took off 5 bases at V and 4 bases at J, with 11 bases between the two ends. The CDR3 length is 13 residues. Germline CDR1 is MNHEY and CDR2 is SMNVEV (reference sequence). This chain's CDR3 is CASSQGIFYGYTF. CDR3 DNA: TGTGCCAGCAGTCAGGGGATTTTCTATGGCTACACCTTC.

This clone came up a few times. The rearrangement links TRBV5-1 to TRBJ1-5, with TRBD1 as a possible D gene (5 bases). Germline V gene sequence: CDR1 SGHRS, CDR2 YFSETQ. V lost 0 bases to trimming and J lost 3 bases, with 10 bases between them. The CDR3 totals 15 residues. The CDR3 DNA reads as TGCGCCAGCAGCTTGGGCGGGGGGACCAATCAGCCCCAGCATTTT. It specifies CASSLGGGTNQPQHF.

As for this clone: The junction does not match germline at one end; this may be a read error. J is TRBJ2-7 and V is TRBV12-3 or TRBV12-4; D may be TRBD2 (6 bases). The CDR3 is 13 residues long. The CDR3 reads CASSTDWALARNF. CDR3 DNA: TGTGCCAGCAGTACTGACTGGGCGCTAGCGCGGAACTTC.

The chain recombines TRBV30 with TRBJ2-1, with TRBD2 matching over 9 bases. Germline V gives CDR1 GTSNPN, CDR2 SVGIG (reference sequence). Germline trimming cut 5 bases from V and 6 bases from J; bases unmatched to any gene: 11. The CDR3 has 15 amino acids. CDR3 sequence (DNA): TGTGCCTGGGGACAAGTAGCGGGGGTGTTCAATGAGCAGTTCTTC. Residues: CAWGQVAGVFNEQFF.

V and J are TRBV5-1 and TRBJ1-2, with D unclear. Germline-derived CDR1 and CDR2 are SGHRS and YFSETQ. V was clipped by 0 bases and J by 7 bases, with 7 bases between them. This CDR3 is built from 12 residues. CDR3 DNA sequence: TGCGCCAGCAGCTTGGCCGAGGGTGGCTACACCTTC. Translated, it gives CASSLAEGGYTF.

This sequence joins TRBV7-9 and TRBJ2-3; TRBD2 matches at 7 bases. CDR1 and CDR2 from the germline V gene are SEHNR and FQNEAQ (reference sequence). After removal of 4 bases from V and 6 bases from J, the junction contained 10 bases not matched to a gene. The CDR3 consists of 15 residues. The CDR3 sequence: CASSSLAKRPDTQYF. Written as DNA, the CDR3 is TGTGCCAGCAGCTCACTAGCGAAAAGGCCCGATACGCAGTATTTT.